A single sample is the source of the 26 T cell receptor beta chains below, sequenced in a study of CD8 T cells in Susac syndrome. It was with random hexamers that roughly 0.45 to 1 ug RNA was reverse transcribed. MiXCR, applied by TCRdb to the immunoSEQ multiplex PCR reads, yields one record per CDR3 protein. Among more than 150,000 distinct CDR3 sequences listed, approximately 96% were seen once. Sequenced input: CD4+ T cells from PBMCs. Source of these receptors: a human donor with Susac syndrome.

The chain recombines TRBV20-1 with TRBJ2-7, with 11 bases matching TRBD1. Germline V lookup: CDR1 DFQATT, CDR2 SNEGSKA (reference sequence). V shed 6 bases and J 2 bases; nucleotides not matched to a gene: 3. There are 13 residues in the CDR3. The CDR3 here is CSAPGQGAYEQYF. For the CDR3, the DNA is TGCAGTGCCCCGGGACAGGGGGCCTACGAGCAGTACTTC.

The chain is built from TRBV29-1 and TRBJ1-1; D perhaps matches TRBD1 (5 bases). The germline V gene has CDR1 SQVTM and CDR2 ANQGSEA. The CDR3 sequence is 13 residues long. V lost 6 bases and J 0 bases, leaving 11 bases between the germline ends. CDR3 region: CSVDGALNTEAFF. CDR3 coding DNA: TGCAGCGTGGATGGGGCATTGAACACTGAAGCTTTCTTT.

The J gene is TRBJ2-4, the V gene TRBV29-1, with D possibly matching TRBD1 (6 bases). Germline CDR1 reads SQVTM; CDR2 reads ANQGSEA. CDR3 size: 13 residues. The V end lost 7 bases, the J end lost 6 bases, and 16 bases lay between the germline ends. The CDR3 loop is CSADGGQLNIQYF. Here the CDR3 DNA reads TGCAGCGCCGACGGAGGACAGCTAAACATTCAGTACTTC.

In this sample, this clonotype turned up once. The rearrangement links TRBV20-1 to TRBJ2-7, with 9 bases lining up with TRBD1. The V gene's germline CDR1 is DFQATT and CDR2 SNEGSKA (reference sequence). With V trimmed by 0 bases and J by 5 bases, 11 bases remained unmatched. The CDR3 loop spans 16 amino acids. This chain's CDR3 is CSARDPIPGQGNEQYF. CDR3 DNA: TGCAGTGCTAGAGACCCAATTCCGGGACAGGGAAACGAGCAGTACTTC.

This chain uses TRBV10-3 with TRBJ2-3; TRBD2 matches at 11 bases. Germline trimming cut 3 bases from V and 4 bases from J; bases unmatched to any gene: 9. The CDR3 contains 17 residues. Germline V gives CDR1 ENHRY, CDR2 SYGVKD. The CDR3 DNA reads TGTGCCATCAGTGACGGAATAGCGGGGGGGCCCTCAGATACGCAGTATTTT. Amino acids: CAISDGIAGGPSDTQYF.

This chain joins TRBV6-6 and TRBJ1-4, with D unresolved. Germline CDR1 and CDR2: MNHNY and SVGAGI (reference sequence). The CDR3 loop spans 14 amino acids. V lost 4 bases and J 4 bases, leaving 10 bases between the germline ends. CDR3 bases: TGTGCCAGCAGTTTGACCAAGCTTAATGAAAAACTGTTTTTT. Protein: CASSLTKLNEKLFF.

V is TRBV29-1 and J is TRBJ2-5, with D possibly being TRBD1 or TRBD2 (5 bases each). The CDR3 runs to 13 residues. CDR1 and CDR2 from the germline V gene are SQVTM and ANQGSEA. Trimming left V 4 bases short and J 4 bases short, with 13 bases between. The CDR3, as DNA: TGCAGCGTTGCGCGGGCAGGGCCAGAGACCCAGTACTTC. Protein product: CSVARAGPETQYF.

The rearrangement joins TRBV29-1 to TRBJ2-7; D unresolved. V lost 4 bases, J lost 0 bases, and 7 bases lay in between. The CDR3 is 12 residues long. Germline V gene data show CDR1 as SQVTM and CDR2 as ANQGSEA. This chain's CDR3 is CSVGDTSYEQYF. CDR3 DNA sequence: TGCAGCGTTGGAGACACCTCCTACGAGCAGTACTTC.

The chain couples TRBV3-1 to TRBJ1-2, with 8 bases aligning to TRBD1. CDR3 length equals 14 residues. Germline V lookup: CDR1 LGHDT, CDR2 YNNKEL (reference sequence). Trimming took 4 bases from V and 3 from J; bases not matched to a gene: 4. This CDR3 reads CASSPTGGDYGYTF. As DNA, the CDR3 is TGTGCCAGCAGCCCAACAGGGGGAGACTATGGCTACACCTTC.

This rearrangement joins TRBV11-2 to TRBJ2-5; D ambiguous. Trimming shortened V by 2 bases and J by 1 base, and 5 bases separated the two germline ends. This CDR3 contains 13 residues. CDR1 is SGHAT, CDR2 FQNNGV, per germline. This chain's CDR3 is CASSLSLQETQYF. CDR3 nucleotides: TGTGCCAGCAGCTTATCACTCCAAGAGACCCAGTACTTC.

The gene calls are TRBV7-8 and TRBJ2-5; D perhaps matches TRBD2 (6 bases). The CDR3 is 15 amino acids. With 4 bases removed from V and 2 bases from J, the gap between germline ends came to 14 bases. CDR1 is SGHVS, CDR2 FQNEAQ, per germline. CDR3 nucleotides: TGTGCCAGCAGCTCCACGGTCGGGACTCAAGAGACCCAGTACTTC. Amino acids: CASSSTVGTQETQYF. The entire variable domain, with the rest obtained from reference TRBV7-8 and TRBJ2-5, is as follows: GAGVSQSPRYKVAKRGQDVALRCDPISGHVSLFWYQQALGQGPEFLTYFQNEAQLDKSGLPSDRFFAERPEGSVSTLKIQRTQQEDSAVYLCASSSTVGTQETQYFGPGTRLLVL.

The chain links TRBV6-1 to TRBJ1-5, with D perhaps TRBD1 (5 bases). The CDR3 is 13 amino acids. The V gene lost 2 bases and the J gene lost 13 bases, with 15 bases spanning the gap. Germline values: CDR1 MNHNS, CDR2 SASEGT. The CDR3 DNA reads as TGTGCCAGCAGTGAATCAGGTGCAGGGCCGCAGCATTTT. Its translation is CASSESGAGPQHF.

The chain joins TRBV7-3 to TRBJ2-3; 9 bases fit TRBD1. With 5 bases clipped from V and 2 bases from J, the junction kept 5 bases outside the gene matches. CDR1 is SGHTA and CDR2 is FQGTGA in the germline V gene. This CDR3 is 15 amino acids long. The CDR3, as DNA: TGTGCCAGCAGCCTGGACAGGGGAAACACAGATACGCAGTATTTT. Protein product: CASSLDRGNTDTQYF.

This chain uses TRBV20-1 with TRBJ2-5, with a weak D call TRBD1 (5 bases). V lost 7 bases and J 2 bases, leaving 11 bases between the germline ends. There are 12 residues in the CDR3. The germline gives CDR1 DFQATT, CDR2 SNEGSKA (reference sequence). CDR3 sequence reads: CSVRGIQETQYF. The CDR3 coding sequence is TGCAGTGTTAGGGGAATTCAAGAGACCCAGTACTTC.

The chain employs TRBV6-6 and TRBJ2-5; 8 nucleotides align to TRBD2. The trim removed 2 bases at V and 2 bases at J, leaving 4 bases unmatched. The CDR3 extends over 15 amino acids. In germline, CDR1 is MNHNY, CDR2 SVGAGI (reference sequence). CDR3 in amino acids: CASSYPGGGQETQYF. CDR3 nucleotide sequence: TGTGCCAGCAGTTACCCGGGGGGGGGACAAGAGACCCAGTACTTC.

The rearrangement links TRBV9 to TRBJ2-1; 10 nucleotides match TRBD1. Germline values: CDR1 SGDLS, CDR2 YYNGEE. CDR3 length: 17 residues. V gave up 0 bases and J gave up 0 bases; unmatched junction bases: 3. The CDR3 DNA reads TGTGCCAGCAGCGTAGGGACAGGGGGAACCTCCTACAATGAGCAGTTCTTC. Translating gives CASSVGTGGTSYNEQFF. Full variable domain (rest looked up from reference TRBV9 and TRBJ2-1): DSGVTQTPKHLITATGQRVTLRCSPRSGDLSVYWYQQSLDQGLQFLIQYYNGEERAKGNILERFSAQQFPDLHSELNLSSLELGDSALYFCASSVGTGGTSYNEQFFGPGTRLTVL.

The chain recombines TRBV12-3 or TRBV12-4 with TRBJ2-7, with D perhaps given as TRBD1 or TRBD2 (5 bases each). Trimming removed 8 bases from V and 3 bases from J, with 11 bases in between. The CDR3 is 12 amino acids. CDR3 sequence reads: CASQGPDYEQYF. The CDR3 coding sequence is TGTGCCAGCCAGGGACCTGACTACGAGCAGTACTTC.

The V gene is TRBV6-2 or TRBV6-3, the J gene TRBJ1-2, with 7 positions matching TRBD1. The CDR3 runs to 14 residues. The ends lost 5 bases at V and 4 bases at J; junction bases unmatched: 7. Looked up from germline, CDR1 is MNHEY and CDR2 is SVGEGT. CDR3 sequence reads: CASSTQGGAYGYTF. The CDR3 DNA reads as TGTGCCAGCAGTACCCAGGGGGGGGCCTATGGCTACACCTTC.

The V call is TRBV6-2 or TRBV6-3, the J call TRBJ2-3; the D gene could be TRBD1 or TRBD2 (5 bases each). V lost 6 bases and J lost 0, with 13 bases in between. This CDR3 has 15 amino acids. Germline CDR1 and CDR2: MNHEY and SVGEGT. CDR3 region: CASRPGRLSTDTQYF. CDR3 bases: TGTGCCAGCAGACCGGGGCGACTGAGCACAGATACGCAGTATTTT.

CDR3 DNA sequence: TGTGCCACCAGACAGGGACGTAGCGAGCAGTTCTTC. This gives the protein CATRQGRSEQFF. The chain employs TRBV15 and TRBJ2-1, with D possibly matching TRBD1 (6 bases). The V and J ends lost 6 bases and 10 bases respectively, with 13 bases between them. Germline CDR1 LNHNV, CDR2 YYDKDF (reference sequence). The length of the CDR3 is 12 residues. The whole variable domain, remainder taken from reference TRBV15 and TRBJ2-1, is DAMVIQNPRYQVTQFGKPVTLSCSQTLNHNVMYWYQQKSSQAPKLLFHYYDKDFNNEADTPDNFQSRRPNTSFCFLDIRSPGLGDTAMYLCATRQGRSEQFFGPGTRLTVL.

CDR3 sequence: CSAPSGTVGEQYF. CDR3 nucleotides: TGCAGTGCGCCCTCGGGGACTGTCGGCGAGCAGTACTTC. This chain joins TRBV20-1 and TRBJ2-7; D perhaps matches TRBD2 (6 bases). Germline CDR1 reads DFQATT; CDR2 reads SNEGSKA (reference sequence). The CDR3 is 13 amino acids. Deletions cut 6 bases from V and 6 bases from J, with 18 bases between.

The chain combines TRBV6-6 with TRBJ2-5; TRBD2 matches 7 bases. Germline-derived CDR1 and CDR2 are MNHNY and SVGAGI (reference sequence). The CDR3 loop spans 14 amino acids. V gave up 2 bases and J gave up 1 base; unmatched junction bases: 1. CDR3 sequence (DNA): TGTGCCAGCAGTTACGAGCGGGGCCAAGAGACCCAGTACTTC. Encoded protein: CASSYERGQETQYF.

This chain joins TRBV12-3 or TRBV12-4 and TRBJ2-3; no definite D call. V was clipped by 5 bases and J by 0 bases, with 12 bases between them. CDR3 size: 15 residues. CDR3 sequence: CASSLRISSTDTQYF. DNA for the CDR3: TGTGCCAGCAGTCTTAGGATCTCTAGCACAGATACGCAGTATTTT.

J is TRBJ2-3 and V is TRBV11-2; D ambiguous. The germline V gene encodes CDR1 SGHAT and CDR2 FQNNGV. CDR3 size: 12 residues. V was clipped by 5 bases and J by 8 bases, with 11 bases between them. The CDR3 nucleotides read TGTGCCAGCAGCCTCCAAAAGAGTACGCAGTATTTT. This codes for CASSLQKSTQYF.

The V and J genes are TRBV4-2 and TRBJ1-2; D is unresolved. The CDR3 has 14 amino acids. Deletions cut 0 bases from V and 6 bases from J, with 11 bases between. CDR1 is LGHNA, CDR2 YNFKEQ, per germline. The CDR3 loop reads CASSQDTRRDGYTF. Here the CDR3 DNA reads TGTGCCAGCAGCCAAGATACCCGGAGGGATGGCTACACCTTC.

The chain joins TRBV24-1 to TRBJ1-5; a weak D match, TRBD1 (6 bases). V was cut by 3 bases and J by 4 bases, with 12 bases left in between. The CDR3 sequence is 15 residues long. Germline loops: CDR1 KGHDR, CDR2 SFDVKD. CDR3 nucleotide sequence: TGTGCCACCAGTGATGCGACAGGTTCTAATCAGCCCCAGCATTTT. Translation: CATSDATGSNQPQHF.